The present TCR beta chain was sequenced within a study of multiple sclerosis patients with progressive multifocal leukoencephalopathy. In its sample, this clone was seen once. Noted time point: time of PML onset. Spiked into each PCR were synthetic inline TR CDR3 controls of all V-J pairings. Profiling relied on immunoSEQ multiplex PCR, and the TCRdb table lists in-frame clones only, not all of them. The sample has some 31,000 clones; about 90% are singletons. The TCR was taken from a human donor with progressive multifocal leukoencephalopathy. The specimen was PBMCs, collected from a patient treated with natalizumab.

The CDR3 sequence is CASSLTSESYEQYF. CDR3 bases: TGTGCCAGCAGCTTAACTAGCGAGTCCTACGAGCAGTACTTC. The chain joins TRBV13 to TRBJ2-7; 7 bases map to TRBD2. Losses at the gene ends were 2 bases for V and 1 base for J; bases not matched to a gene: 2. The CDR3 has 14 residues. Germline V gene lookup returns CDR1 PRHDT and CDR2 FYEKMQ (reference sequence).